Listed below are T cell receptor beta chains from one sample, sequenced in a study of T cell responses to AZD1222 COVID-19 vaccine. Method: immunoSEQ multiplex PCR; TCRdb's copy keeps in-frame clones and lacks some. The sample consists of about 120,000 clones, about 85% of them appearing once. This specimen consisted of peripheral blood, obtained on day 0 of AZD1222 vaccination. These receptors were taken from an adult in good health. Both conserved end residues are part of each CDR3. D genes are given only for firm matches. The size field is filled for only some rows; it gives once, few, many or a size class.

>-|-|TRBV19|TRBJ2-7
CASSTISTDPKQYF
TGTGCCAGTAGTACGATCTCGACAGACCCGAAGCAGTACTTC
>-|TRBD1|TRBV25-1|TRBJ1-2
CASSAPSGTGFYGYTF
TGTGCCAGCAGTGCTCCCTCCGGGACAGGCTTCTATGGCTACACCTTC
>-|-|TRBV5-1|TRBJ2-2
CASSWTAGELFF
TGCGCCAGCAGTTGGACAGCCGGGGAGCTGTTTTTT
>-|-|TRBV11-3|TRBJ2-7
CASSPAGGVSVHEQYF
TGTGCCAGCAGCCCGGCTGGCGGTGTAAGTGTCCACGAGCAGTACTTC
>-|-|TRBV19|TRBJ1-5
CASSLGWRDYSNQPQHF
TGTGCCAGTAGTTTGGGTTGGAGGGATTATAGCAATCAGCCCCAGCATTTT
>once|TRBD1|TRBV6-4|TRBJ2-3
CASSDSGTGGADTQYF
TGTGCCAGCAGTGACTCGGGGACAGGGGGCGCAGATACGCAGTATTTT
>-|-|TRBV19|TRBJ2-3
CATRMRVGGTDTQYF
TGTGCCACTCGCATGCGTGTAGGCGGCACAGATACGCAGTATTTT
>-|-|TRBV27|TRBJ1-1
CASRAQLNTEAFF
TGTGCCAGCAGGGCCCAGTTGAACACTGAAGCTTTCTTT
>-|TRBD1|TRBV9|TRBJ1-3
CASSGGGGRDRSDGNTIYF
TGTGCCAGCAGCGGTGGAGGGGGAAGGGACAGGTCTGACGGAAACACCATATATTTT
>-|-|TRBV6-5|TRBJ1-2
CASSYAAGRLEGYTF
TGTGCCAGCAGTTACGCGGCAGGGAGGTTAGAGGGCTACACCTTC
>-|-|TRBV28|TRBJ1-1
CASSLSGKAPEAFF
TGTGCCAGCAGTTTATCAGGGAAGGCCCCTGAAGCTTTCTTT
>-|-|TRBV3-1/TRBV3-2|TRBJ1-6
CASSQGQVYNSPLHF
TGTGCCAGCAGCCAAGGACAGGTCTATAATTCACCCCTCCACTTT
>-|-|TRBV15|TRBJ1-1
CATSSGLTFNTFF
TGTGCCACCAGCAGCGGATTGACATTTAACACTTTCTTT
>once|-|TRBV5-6|TRBJ1-4
CASSLGVADTGEKLFF
TGTGCCAGCAGCTTAGGAGTTGCGGACACGGGGGAAAAACTGTTTTTT
>-|TRBD2|TRBV12-3/TRBV12-4|TRBJ2-3
CASSPGGGTQYF
TGTGCCAGCAGTCCTGGGGGGGGTACGCAGTATTTT
>-|TRBD1|TRBV5-8|TRBJ1-3
CASSPGQRDSGNTIYF
TGTGCCAGCAGCCCGGGACAGCGAGACTCTGGAAACACCATATATTTT
>-|TRBD1|TRBV14|TRBJ2-1
CASSQDLRTGSNEQFF
TGTGCCAGCAGCCAAGATCTTAGGACAGGGTCTAATGAGCAGTTCTTC
>-|-|TRBV7-2|TRBJ1-6
CASSLGPGTAAVNSPLHF
TGTGCCAGCAGCTTAGGCCCCGGCACCGCCGCCGTCAATTCACCCCTCCACTTT
>few|-|TRBV2|TRBJ1-1
CASRRKGEQFSEAFF
TGTGCCAGCAGGAGAAAGGGGGAACAATTTTCTGAAGCTTTCTTT
>-|-|TRBV29-1|TRBJ1-1
CSARMGYTEAFF
TGCAGCGCAAGGATGGGGTACACTGAAGCTTTCTTT
>-|-|TRBV29-1|TRBJ2-7
CSVGTREQYF
TGCAGCGTGGGGACGCGGGAGCAGTACTTC
>few|-|TRBV3-1/TRBV3-2|TRBJ1-6
CASSQGGKESPLHF
TGTGCCAGCAGCCAAGGGGGGAAAGAGTCACCCCTCCACTTT
>-|-|TRBV28|TRBJ1-5
CASTSGVRNQPQHF
TGTGCCAGCACCTCTGGGGTCCGTAATCAGCCCCAGCATTTT
>once|TRBD1|TRBV27|TRBJ2-7
CASSYPGQGIYEQYF
TGTGCCAGCAGTTATCCGGGACAGGGGATATACGAGCAGTACTTC
>-|TRBD2|TRBV6-4|TRBJ2-6
CASSDSRGAGANVLTF
TGTGCCAGCAGTGACTCGCGGGGGGCTGGGGCCAACGTCCTGACTTTC
>-|-|TRBV4-1|TRBJ2-1
CASTSPRGEQFF
TGCGCCAGCACGTCCCCCCGCGGAGAGCAGTTCTTC